This TCR beta chain was obtained from a study of blood T cells in healthy people across ages. Study-level findings and limits: When set beside aged donors, long-lived donors presented more naive CD4+ cells and higher diversity. Unsorted PBMCs prevented conclusive naive versus antigen-experienced comparison.

Then a second PCR, running roughly 7 to 11 cycles, was carried out with a sample-barcoded 5' primer and a J-beta primer mix. Every individual sample yielded 2.5 million or more paired-end reads (each containing CDR3). TCRdb redid the calling of the 5' RACE reads with MiXCR, one entry per CDR3 protein. The table shows 700,000 to 850,000 distinct CDR3 sequences, with 53% occurring only once. In this sample, this clonotype turned up a few times. Its antigen is unidentified. At least 6 million PBMCs were isolated per sample. CDR3 length: 14 residues. Germline V gene data show CDR1 as SGHTA and CDR2 as FQGNSA. V was cut by 5 bases and J by 1 base, with 12 bases left in between.

The V call is TRBV7-2, the J call TRBJ2-7, with a tentative D call TRBD2 (5 bases). The TCR sequence derives from a man at least 80 years old in good health. Material: blood. The CDR3 region has the DNA TGTGCCAGCAGCCCAGAGGGTGCTTCCTACGAGCAGTACTTC. Encoded protein: CASSPEGASYEQYF. The whole variable domain, filled in from reference TRBV7-2 and TRBJ2-7, reads GAGVSQSPSNKVTEKGKDVELRCDPISGHTALYWYRQSLGQGLEFLIYFQGNSAPDKSGLPSDRFSAERTGGSVSTLTIQRTQQEDSAVYLCASSPEGASYEQYFGPGTRLTVT.